This TCR beta chain derives from a study of CD8 T cells in Susac syndrome. The authors reverse transcribed about 0.5 to 1 ug RNA with random hexamers. From the immunoSEQ multiplex PCR reads, TCRdb called clonotypes with MiXCR, one entry per CDR3 protein. The sample records 150,000 to 200,000 distinct CDR3 sequences, about 95% being singletons. Comment on this clonotype: Antigen specificity is unknown.

Whole-study results and caveats: Individuals included in the TCR sequencing and HLA analysis were acknowledged by the study to be relatively few in number.

The trim removed 5 bases at V and 4 bases at J, leaving 5 bases unmatched. The germline gives CDR1 DFQATT, CDR2 SNEGSKA (reference sequence). The length of the CDR3 is 13 residues. Healthy donors served as the controls. They were matched for age and sex. This clonotype originated in a human donor in good health. Input material: CD4+ T cells from PBMCs. This chain uses TRBV20-1 with TRBJ1-5, with 7 bases fitting TRBD1. The CDR3 loop reads CSAETGTNQPQHF. The CDR3 region has the DNA TGCAGTGCTGAGACAGGGACTAATCAGCCCCAGCATTTT.